The T cell receptor (beta chain) described here comes from a study of blood T cell repertoires in COVID-19. This CDR3 has 14 amino acids. The germline V gene has CDR1 SGHRS and CDR2 YFSETQ. V lost 5 bases to trimming and J lost 2 bases; unmatched junction nucleotides: 5. Per the study methods: Nucleated cell counts were estimated from reference gene primer amplification. Here immunoSEQ multiplex PCR was the method, and the copy in TCRdb shows in-frame clones only, minus some. From that table come the V and J calls and clone size; the DNA was used to work out D and trimming. Here the sample spans some 260,000 clones, around 88% being singletons.

This receptor was identified in a man of 80 years or more with acute or convalescent COVID-19. The chain joins TRBV5-1 to TRBJ2-7; 9 positions agree with TRBD1. The source material was peripheral blood. CDR3 nucleotides: TGCGCCAGCAGGTCCGGGACAGGGCCCTACGAGCAGTACTTC. Its translation is CASRSGTGPYEQYF.